These 22 T cell receptor beta chains were sequenced from one sample in a study of blood T cell repertoires in COVID-19. Assay: immunoSEQ multiplex PCR; the TCRdb copy retains only in-frame clones and omits some. Among tens of thousands of clones listed, about nine tenths were seen once. The sample was peripheral blood. The receptor set was obtained from a woman aged 55 to 70 with active or convalescent COVID-19.

V and J are TRBV5-1 and TRBJ1-2; the D gene is possibly TRBD1 (5 bases). Germline CDR1 is SGHRS and CDR2 is YFSETQ. V was cut by 4 bases and J by 4 bases, with 17 bases left in between. CDR3 length: 15 amino acids. CDR3: CASSPQGSTFYGYTF. DNA of the CDR3: TGCGCCAGCAGCCCCCAGGGCAGCACCTTCTATGGCTACACCTTC.

CDR3: CASSEVRPREGNQPQHF. In DNA, the CDR3 is TGTGCCAGCAGTGAAGTCAGACCCCGGGAGGGGAATCAGCCCCAGCATTTT. The chain joins TRBV6-1 to TRBJ1-5; possibly TRBD1 for D (5 bases). CDR3 length: 17 residues. V was shortened by 1 base and J by 4 bases, with 17 bases between the two germline ends. Germline CDR1 and CDR2: MNHNS and SASEGT.

V is TRBV5-4 and J is TRBJ1-1, with TRBD1 as a possible D gene (5 bases). Deletions cut 4 bases from V and 2 bases from J, with 15 bases between. Germline CDR1 reads SGHNT; CDR2 reads YYREEE (reference sequence). This CDR3 has 15 residues. The CDR3 DNA reads TGTGCCAGCAGCCCGCCGGGGGGGTTTAACACTGAAGCTTTCTTT. Translation: CASSPPGGFNTEAFF.

The chain carries TRBV6-5 and TRBJ1-6, with 8 bases that match TRBD1. The CDR3 runs to 15 residues. Germline V gene sequence: CDR1 MNHEY, CDR2 SVGAGI. The J segment lost 7 bases and the V segment lost 8 bases, leaving 10 bases of the junction unmatched. CDR3 in amino acids: CASGLGQGWNSPLHF. The CDR3 DNA is TGTGCCAGCGGCCTCGGACAGGGCTGGAATTCACCCCTCCACTTT.

This chain joins TRBV30 and TRBJ1-1; D gene uncertain. CDR1 GTSNPN and CDR2 SVGIG come from the germline V gene (reference sequence). The V end lost 4 bases, the J end lost 2 bases, and 11 bases lay between the germline ends. The CDR3 runs to 13 residues. The CDR3 region has the DNA TGTGCCTGGATGTTAGAGGTCAACACTGAAGCTTTCTTT. Protein sequence: CAWMLEVNTEAFF.

In nucleotides, the CDR3 is TGCGCCAGCAGCTTGGTAGCGGGGAACACCGGGGAGCTGTTTTTT. This encodes CASSLVAGNTGELFF. The V call is TRBV5-1, the J call TRBJ2-2; 7 nucleotides align to TRBD2. V shed 0 bases, J shed 1 base, and the junction held 0 bases outside the gene matches. The germline V gene has CDR1 SGHRS and CDR2 YFSETQ. The CDR3 covers 15 residues.

The gene calls are TRBV10-3 and TRBJ1-6; 9 bases align to TRBD1. The germline CDR1 and CDR2 sequences are ENHRY and SYGVKD. Trimming took 1 base from V and 10 from J; bases not matched to a gene: 5. This CDR3 is built from 15 residues. CDR3 sequence reads: CAISEYRTGESPLHF. In nucleotides, the CDR3 is TGTGCCATCAGTGAGTATAGGACAGGGGAATCACCCCTCCACTTT.

V usage is TRBV11-2 and J usage is TRBJ1-2; possible D gene TRBD1, 6 bases. This CDR3 is 13 amino acids long. Germline values: CDR1 SGHAT, CDR2 FQNNGV. With 7 bases removed from V and 4 bases from J, the gap between germline ends came to 13 bases. The CDR3 DNA follows: TGTGCCAGCACCAAGGACAGAGCCTATGGCTACACCTTC. Its protein product is CASTKDRAYGYTF.

The V gene is TRBV6-4, the J gene TRBJ1-1; TRBD1 might be the D (5 bases). Germline assignment: CDR1 MRHNA and CDR2 SNTAGT. V was pared by 6 bases and J by 1 base, with 9 bases between. The CDR3 runs to 13 residues. CDR3 sequence reads: CASRTQGNTEAFF. The DNA of the CDR3 is TGTGCCAGCAGGACGCAGGGGAACACTGAAGCTTTCTTT.

The chain is built from TRBV5-1 and TRBJ1-2; D is ambiguous. Trimming took off 5 bases at V and 2 bases at J, with 13 bases between the two ends. The CDR3 spans 14 residues. Per the germline V gene, CDR1 is SGHRS and CDR2 is YFSETQ. This CDR3 is CASSSDRSNYGYTF. The CDR3 nucleotides read TGCGCCAGCAGTAGTGATAGAAGCAACTATGGCTACACCTTC.

The chain couples TRBV2 to TRBJ1-1; D is possibly TRBD1 (5 bases). Germline V gene data show CDR1 as SNHLY and CDR2 as FYNNEI. Trimming removed 6 bases at V and 1 base at J, with 12 bases between. The CDR3 length is 14 residues. The CDR3 sequence is CASSLQGSNTEAFF. In nucleotides, the CDR3 is TGTGCCAGCAGCCTCCAGGGATCGAACACTGAAGCTTTCTTT.

The chain has TRBV10-3 and TRBJ2-5; D is perhaps TRBD2 (6 bases). Germline V gene sequence: CDR1 ENHRY, CDR2 SYGVKD. This CDR3 is built from 16 residues. The ends were cut back, 0 bases at V and 4 bases at J, with 15 bases in the middle. This CDR3 is CAISESRGRGSETQYF. As DNA, the CDR3 is TGTGCCATCAGTGAGTCGAGAGGCCGGGGGTCAGAGACCCAGTACTTC.

This clone was recorded once. The rearrangement uses TRBV28 and TRBJ2-7; D call uncertain. This CDR3 has 12 amino acids. The V gene lost 6 bases and the J gene lost 4 bases, with 10 bases spanning the gap. The germline CDR1 and CDR2 sequences are MDHEN and SYDVKM. The CDR3 sequence is CASRTTTYEQYF. CDR3 bases: TGTGCCAGCAGAACTACAACTTACGAGCAGTACTTC.

Concerning this clone itself: At one of its ends the junction is not consistent with the germline gene, which may arise from a read error. The genes are TRBV3-1 (or the pseudogene TRBV3-2) and TRBJ1-1, with unresolved D. CDR1 is LGHDT and CDR2 is YNNKEL in the germline V gene (reference sequence). The CDR3 spans 13 residues. CDR3 DNA sequence: TGTGCCAGCAGCCAAGGACTGAACTCTGAAGCTTTCTTT. Amino acid sequence: CASSQGLNSEAFF.

The CDR3: CASSSLAGRNNEQFF. The CDR3 coding sequence is TGTGCCAGCAGTAGCCTAGCGGGACGGAACAATGAGCAGTTCTTC. The genes are TRBV28 and TRBJ2-1; 9 nucleotides agree with TRBD2. V shed 5 bases, J shed 5 bases, and the junction held 7 bases outside the gene matches. CDR3 length: 15 residues. CDR1 is MDHEN and CDR2 is SYDVKM in the germline V gene.

The chain links TRBV19 to TRBJ1-3; the D is unclear. This CDR3 is built from 17 residues. Germline V gene data show CDR1 as LNHDA and CDR2 as SQIVND (reference sequence). V gave up 3 bases and J gave up 2 bases, with 17 bases separating them. This CDR3 reads CASSIWRGRVTGNTIYF. In DNA form, the CDR3 reads TGTGCCAGTAGTATTTGGCGAGGGCGCGTCACTGGAAACACCATATATTTT.

In nucleotides, the CDR3 is TGTGCCAGCAGTTTAGCGGGGGGGCCTTACGAGCAGTACTTC. Encoded protein: CASSLAGGPYEQYF. This chain links TRBV6-5 with TRBJ2-7; TRBD2 matches at 11 bases. Germline values: CDR1 MNHEY, CDR2 SVGAGI. The CDR3 is 14 amino acids. V gave up 4 bases and J gave up 4 bases; unmatched junction bases: 3.

This clone was found once. J is TRBJ2-7 and V is TRBV12-3 or TRBV12-4, with D possibly being TRBD2 (6 bases). The CDR3 consists of 11 residues. V was pared by 3 bases and J by 6 bases, with 6 bases between. CDR3 bases: TGTGCCAGCAGTTTCGGGGGCGAGCAGTACTTC. It specifies CASSFGGEQYF.

This clone was detected only once. J is TRBJ1-5 and V is TRBV28, with D possibly TRBD1 on 6 matching bases. The V end lost 3 bases, the J end lost 5 bases, and 14 bases lay between the germline ends. This CDR3 is built from 15 residues. Germline CDR1 MDHEN, CDR2 SYDVKM. CDR3 bases: TGTGCCAGCAGTTTGGGTAGGGGGTTCGATCAGCCCCAGCATTTT. Protein sequence: CASSLGRGFDQPQHF.

This chain connects TRBV14 to TRBJ2-7, with 9 bases lining up with TRBD1. Germline CDR1 and CDR2: SGHDN and FVKESK. The V segment lost 2 bases and the J segment 9 bases; nucleotides outside the gene matches: 11. This CDR3 region has 15 residues. CDR3 residues: CASSQPGQGFLGQYF. In DNA form, the CDR3 reads TGTGCCAGCAGCCAACCGGGACAGGGTTTTTTGGGGCAGTACTTC. The whole variable domain, filled in from reference TRBV14 and TRBJ2-7, reads EAGVTQFPSHSVIEKGQTVTLRCDPISGHDNLYWYRRVMGKEIKFLLHFVKESKQDESGMPNNRFLAERTGGTYSTLKVQPAELEDSGVYFCASSQPGQGFLGQYFGPGTRLTVT.

This chain uses TRBV6-5 with TRBJ1-5; D is unresolved. Germline V gives CDR1 MNHEY, CDR2 SVGAGI. The germline V and J ends were trimmed by 2 bases and 1 base, with 3 bases remaining between them. CDR3 length: 13 amino acids. The CDR3: CASSYGSNQPQHF. For the CDR3, the DNA is TGTGCCAGCAGTTACGGCAGCAATCAGCCCCAGCATTTT.

This clone was observed a single time. The chain is built from TRBV28 and TRBJ1-6, with D unclear. V was cut by 3 bases and J by 0 bases, with 9 bases left in between. From germline, CDR1 is MDHEN and CDR2 SYDVKM. This CDR3 has 16 residues. The CDR3 sequence is CASSLPVVSYNSPLHF. The CDR3 DNA is TGTGCCAGCAGTTTGCCGGTTGTCTCCTATAATTCACCCCTCCACTTT.